Ten or more counts support the clone carrying this T cell receptor (beta chain). These data are taken from a study of T cells in Graves' hyperthyroidism and ophthalmopathy. Exclusion followed for patients with uncontrolled infection, other autoimmune disease, pregnancy or lactation. The source material, RNA transcripts, was used to amplify TCR beta CDR3 regions. The HTBI primer set was used in a first-round RT-PCR of the TCR CDR3. TCRdb processed the multiplex PCR reads anew with MiXCR; each CDR3 protein has one entry. The sample gives fewer than 350,000 distinct CDR3 sequences, around 15% of which show up once; about 33% is in the top ten. CDR3 length: 15 amino acids. Germline V gene sequence: CDR1 DFQATT, CDR2 SNEGSKA (reference sequence). The V gene lost 5 bases and the J gene lost 2 bases, with 19 bases spanning the gap.

J is TRBJ2-7 and V is TRBV20-1, with D tentatively TRBD2 (6 bases). The sequence derives from a woman aged 50 to 60 with Graves' hyperthyroidism that later progressed to Graves' ophthalmopathy. Sample: blood. CDR3 sequence reads: CSAPGGADGTYEQYF. The CDR3 bases are TGCAGTGCTCCCGGGGGAGCGGACGGTACCTACGAGCAGTACTTC.